A single sample is the source of the 17 T cell receptor beta chains below, sequenced in a study of blood T cell repertoires in COVID-19. Produced via immunoSEQ multiplex PCR; TCRdb's table is partial and in-frame only. The sample carries about 27,000 clones, over 80% recorded once. What was sequenced was peripheral blood. These receptors all stem from a woman older than 75 with acute or convalescent COVID-19.

V usage is TRBV9 and J usage is TRBJ2-3, with 8 positions matching TRBD2. The germline V gene encodes CDR1 SGDLS and CDR2 YYNGEE. The CDR3 consists of 16 residues. The trim removed 3 bases at V and 6 bases at J, leaving 12 bases unmatched. This chain's CDR3 is CASSASGSPISDTQYF. The DNA for the CDR3 is TGTGCCAGCAGCGCCAGCGGGAGTCCGATAAGCGATACGCAGTATTTT.

The V gene is TRBV19, the J gene TRBJ1-1; D is unclear. The V end lost 6 bases, the J end lost 7 bases, and 6 bases lay between the germline ends. Germline loops: CDR1 LNHDA, CDR2 SQIVND (reference sequence). The CDR3 consists of 10 residues. CDR3 in DNA: TGTGCCAGTAGCGGCGGTGAAGCTTTCTTT. Protein: CASSGGEAFF.

The chain recombines TRBV9 with TRBJ2-1; 8 bases match TRBD2. With V trimmed by 3 bases and J by 9 bases, 8 bases remained unmatched. CDR1 SGDLS and CDR2 YYNGEE come from the germline V gene. The length of the CDR3 is 14 residues. CDR3 region: CASSARGLVGEQFF. CDR3 bases: TGTGCCAGCAGCGCGCGGGGACTAGTGGGTGAGCAGTTCTTC.

V usage is TRBV9 and J usage is TRBJ2-7, with 11 positions matching TRBD2. The CDR3 is 16 residues long. The germline gives CDR1 SGDLS, CDR2 YYNGEE. J gave up 3 bases and V 0 bases, and 5 bases lay outside the gene matches. For the CDR3, the DNA is TGTGCCAGCAGCGTAGGACTAGCGGGAAAGAGCTACGAGCAGTACTTC. Its protein is CASSVGLAGKSYEQYF.

V and J are TRBV10-2 and TRBJ1-3; tentatively, D is TRBD1 (5 bases). Per germline, CDR1 WSHSY and CDR2 SAAADI. With 3 bases removed from V and 0 bases from J, the gap between germline ends came to 9 bases. The CDR3 covers 15 residues. The CDR3 nucleotides read TGCGCCAGCAGTGATAGGGGAAGCTCTGGAAACACCATATATTTT. Translated: CASSDRGSSGNTIYF.

This clone was seen once. Written as DNA, the CDR3 is TGTGCCAGTAGTTTCGACAGGGGCGATTCACCCCTCCACTTT. Protein product: CASSFDRGDSPLHF. The V and J genes are TRBV19 and TRBJ1-6, with 8 positions matching TRBD1. V lost 5 bases and J lost 8; bases outside the gene matches: 5. Germline V lookup: CDR1 LNHDA, CDR2 SQIVND (reference sequence). This CDR3 is built from 14 residues.

The gene calls are TRBV6-5 and TRBJ2-3; D unresolved. V gave up 4 bases and J gave up 1 base, with 6 bases separating them. CDR1 is MNHEY, CDR2 SVGAGI, per germline. This CDR3 is built from 13 residues. Here the CDR3 DNA reads TGTGCCAGCAGTTTCCGGGGCACAGATACGCAGTATTTT. Protein: CASSFRGTDTQYF.

The chain links TRBV19 to TRBJ1-1; TRBD1 matches 7 bases. Trimming removed 3 bases from V and 4 bases from J; junction bases left unmatched: 8. Germline V gives CDR1 LNHDA, CDR2 SQIVND (reference sequence). This CDR3 is built from 15 residues. The CDR3 bases are TGTGCCAGTAGTATTCAAGCAGGGGGGTCCACTGAAGCTTTCTTT. Translating gives CASSIQAGGSTEAFF.

This clone was observed a handful of times. V and J are TRBV7-6 and TRBJ2-7, with a possible D match to TRBD1 (8 bases). The CDR3 covers 15 residues. Trimming removed 1 base from V and 3 bases from J, with 13 bases in between. CDR1 SGHVS and CDR2 FNYEAQ come from the germline V gene. CDR3 nucleotides: TGTGCCAGCAGCTTAGGGTACAGGGGGGGCTACGAGCAGTACTTC. This translates into CASSLGYRGGYEQYF.

The J gene is TRBJ1-1, the V gene TRBV7-9; TRBD1 aligns across 7 bases. The trim removed 6 bases at V and 12 bases at J, leaving 13 bases unmatched. Germline lookup yields CDR1 SEHNR and CDR2 FQNEAQ (reference sequence). This CDR3 comprises 13 residues. CDR3 bases: TGTGCCAGCAGAAGTTCCCCGGGACAGCGGACTTTCTTT. Translation: CASRSSPGQRTFF.

This chain links TRBV5-1 with TRBJ2-1; 11 bases fit TRBD1. There are 16 residues in the CDR3. J gave up 5 bases and V 4 bases, and 8 bases lay outside the gene matches. Germline CDR1 and CDR2: SGHRS and YFSETQ. The CDR3 loop is CASSERTGGDDNEQFF. DNA of the CDR3: TGCGCCAGCAGCGAGCGGACAGGGGGCGACGACAATGAGCAGTTCTTC.

The J gene is TRBJ2-7, the V gene TRBV24-1; maybe TRBD2 (6 bases). V was shortened by 3 bases and J by 7 bases, with 18 bases between the two germline ends. Germline CDR1 reads KGHDR; CDR2 reads SFDVKD. This CDR3 is 15 amino acids long. CDR3 coding DNA: TGTGCCACCAGTGATAGCCGGGAGCACCTAGGAGAGCAGTACTTC. Translating gives CATSDSREHLGEQYF.

This clone occurred a few times. The rearrangement links TRBV5-8 to TRBJ1-2; 7 positions agree with TRBD1. Germline V lookup: CDR1 SGHTS, CDR2 YDEGEE. The J segment lost 5 bases and the V segment lost 2 bases, leaving 9 bases of the junction unmatched. The CDR3 covers 15 residues. The CDR3 DNA follows: TGTGCCAGCAGCTTCTCCAGGGACAGTTCTTATGGCTACACCTTC. Its translation is CASSFSRDSSYGYTF.

The rearrangement uses TRBV19 and TRBJ1-2; 8 nucleotides line up with TRBD1. J lost 6 bases, V lost 9 bases, and 9 bases had no gene match. CDR1 is LNHDA and CDR2 is SQIVND in the germline V gene (reference sequence). The CDR3 length is 13 residues. CDR3 sequence: CASKNRGKNGYTF. The CDR3 DNA is TGTGCCAGCAAGAACAGGGGGAAGAATGGCTACACCTTC.

The DNA of the CDR3 is TGTGCCAGCAGCTTAGAAAGCGAGGGAGCTTTCTTT. Amino acids: CASSLESEGAFF. V and J are TRBV11-3 and TRBJ1-1; D gene unclear. The V and J ends lost 0 bases and 10 bases respectively, with 9 bases between them. CDR3 size: 12 residues. Germline CDR1 is SGHNT and CDR2 is YENEEA. The whole variable domain, remainder taken from reference TRBV11-3 and TRBJ1-1, is EAGVVQSPRYKIIEKKQPVAFWCNPISGHNTLYWYLQNLGQGPELLIRYENEEAVDDSQLPKDRFSAERLKGVDSTLKIQPAELGDSAVYLCASSLESEGAFFGQGTRLTVV.

This rearrangement joins TRBV10-3 to TRBJ2-2, with 11 bases identical to TRBD1. The CDR3 contains 15 residues. From germline, CDR1 is ENHRY and CDR2 SYGVKD. V gave up 1 base and J gave up 6 bases; unmatched junction bases: 1. The CDR3: CAISEWTGGSGELFF. CDR3 coding DNA: TGTGCCATCAGTGAGTGGACAGGGGGCTCCGGGGAGCTGTTTTTT.

The rearrangement links TRBV24-1 to TRBJ2-3; 8 bases are a match to TRBD2. Trimming removed 1 base from V and 4 bases from J; junction bases left unmatched: 9. The CDR3 runs 17 residues. Germline CDR1 KGHDR, CDR2 SFDVKD. In DNA form, the CDR3 reads TGTGCCACCAGTGATTTCCGGGGGGGGCGCAAGGCAGATACGCAGTATTTT. Residues: CATSDFRGGRKADTQYF.